These 30 T cell receptor beta chains were sequenced from one sample in a study of blood T cell repertoires in COVID-19. Sequenced by immunoSEQ multiplex PCR; TCRdb stores in-frame clones only, minus some. Of 100,000 to 150,000 clones listed, about 80% are singletons. The sample consisted of peripheral blood. These receptors originate from a man aged 60 to 75 with acute or convalescent COVID-19.

The CDR3 sequence is CASSRTLAGGPYEQYF. In DNA, the CDR3 is TGTGCCAGCAGCCGTACACTAGCGGGGGGCCCCTACGAGCAGTACTTC. J is TRBJ2-7 and V is TRBV7-9; 12 nucleotides line up with TRBD2. The CDR3 has 16 amino acids. CDR1 is SEHNR, CDR2 FQNEAQ, per germline (reference sequence). Germline trimming cut 5 bases from V and 2 bases from J; bases unmatched to any gene: 7. Full variable domain (rest looked up from reference TRBV7-9 and TRBJ2-7): DTGVSQNPRHKITKRGQNVTFRCDPISEHNRLYWYRQTLGQGPEFLTYFQNEAQLEKSRLLSDRFSAERPKGSFSTLEIQRTEQGDSAMYLCASSRTLAGGPYEQYFGPGTRLTVT.

The rearrangement uses TRBV11-3 and TRBJ1-1; the D is unclear. The CDR3 extends over 13 amino acids. Germline V gene sequence: CDR1 SGHNT, CDR2 YENEEA. The V end was cut by 5 bases, the J end by 3 bases, with 10 bases between. The CDR3, as DNA: TGTGCCAGCAGCGCTGGGAGGCACACTGAAGCTTTCTTT. It encodes CASSAGRHTEAFF.

This clone showed up just once. V and J are TRBV19 and TRBJ1-1; 11 bases fit TRBD1. There are 20 residues in the CDR3. Germline lookup yields CDR1 LNHDA and CDR2 SQIVND (reference sequence). V was clipped by 9 bases and J by 3 bases; unmatched bases: 24. In DNA form, the CDR3 reads TGTGCCAGCGCAAGCCGGACAGGGGGCGCGAAGGCTCTCTTGGACACTGAAGCTTTCTTT. It yields the protein CASASRTGGAKALLDTEAFF.

The chain links TRBV27 to TRBJ2-5; maybe TRBD2 (5 bases). Germline CDR1 MNHEY, CDR2 SMNVEV (reference sequence). Deletions cut 8 bases from V and 1 base from J, with 17 bases between. The length of the CDR3 is 15 residues. The CDR3 here is CASLGSSLLQETQYF. The CDR3 bases are TGTGCCAGCCTTGGGTCTAGCTTACTCCAAGAGACCCAGTACTTC.

This sequence joins TRBV29-1 and TRBJ1-3, with D unresolved. CDR3 length: 17 amino acids. CDR1 and CDR2 (germline): SQVTM, ANQGSEA. With 0 bases removed from V and 0 bases from J, the gap between germline ends came to 15 bases. CDR3 region: CSVEDYSLGSSGNTIYF. As DNA, the CDR3 is TGCAGCGTTGAAGATTACTCTCTGGGCAGCTCTGGAAACACCATATATTTT.

The chain has TRBV4-2 and TRBJ2-7; 9 bases align to TRBD1. V shed 5 bases and J 2 bases; nucleotides not matched to a gene: 10. Germline V gene data show CDR1 as LGHNA and CDR2 as YNFKEQ. The CDR3 loop spans 16 amino acids. The CDR3 sequence: CASSRRQDRGTYEQYF. The CDR3 DNA is TGTGCCAGCAGCAGGCGGCAGGACAGGGGAACCTACGAGCAGTACTTC.

The chain uses TRBV27 and TRBJ1-5, with 8 positions matching TRBD1. The CDR3 spans 14 residues. The V gene end was trimmed by 4 bases and the J gene end by 4 bases; junction bases not matched to a gene: 3. Germline V gives CDR1 MNHEY, CDR2 SMNVEV (reference sequence). In nucleotides, the CDR3 is TGTGCCAGCAGTTCCGGGGACAGGAATCAGCCCCAGCATTTT. It translates to CASSSGDRNQPQHF.

The chain recombines TRBV7-3 with TRBJ2-1, with D possibly being TRBD2 (6 bases). In germline, CDR1 is SGHTA, CDR2 FQGTGA. The V gene lost 5 bases and the J gene lost 1 base, with 9 bases spanning the gap. This CDR3 is built from 14 residues. CDR3 amino acids: CASSPGRSYNEQFF. CDR3 nucleotides: TGTGCCAGCAGCCCGGGGAGGTCCTACAATGAGCAGTTCTTC.

The CDR3 reads CASTSGQGRGYTF. CDR3 DNA sequence: TGTGCCAGCACCTCCGGACAGGGACGTGGCTACACCTTC. The gene calls are TRBV6-6 and TRBJ1-2, with 8 bases fitting TRBD1. This CDR3 has 13 amino acids. With V trimmed by 7 bases and J by 7 bases, 8 bases remained unmatched. Germline CDR1 reads MNHNY; CDR2 reads SVGAGI (reference sequence).

This rearrangement joins TRBV24-1 to TRBJ1-5, with a tentative D call TRBD1 (6 bases). Between the trimmed V and J ends, which lost 4 bases and 6 bases, there was a span of 18 bases. There are 16 residues in the CDR3. Germline CDR1 reads KGHDR; CDR2 reads SFDVKD. In nucleotides, the CDR3 is TGTGCCACCAGTGACCCCGCGGCAGGGGCGATTCAGCCCCAGCATTTT. Encoded protein: CATSDPAAGAIQPQHF.

The rearrangement links TRBV7-3 to TRBJ1-2; a possible D gene is TRBD1 (5 bases). V dropped 4 bases and J dropped 8 bases, with 14 bases sitting between them. This CDR3 region has 13 residues. Germline lookup yields CDR1 SGHTA and CDR2 FQGTGA. In DNA, the CDR3 is TGTGCCAGCAGCTCAAGTGCAGGGCGAGGCTACACCTTC. The encoded protein is CASSSSAGRGYTF.

The genes are TRBV3-1 (or the pseudogene TRBV3-2) and TRBJ2-7; 11 bases match TRBD2. There are 16 residues in the CDR3. Germline CDR1 LGHDT, CDR2 YNNKEL (reference sequence). Trimming removed 1 base from V and 5 bases from J; junction bases left unmatched: 7. CDR3 bases: TGTGCCAGCAGCCAAGCCGTCCTAGCGGGAGGCAACGAGCAGTACTTC. Its protein product is CASSQAVLAGGNEQYF.

The chain links TRBV5-1 to TRBJ2-3; D perhaps matches TRBD2 (6 bases). Germline CDR1 and CDR2: SGHRS and YFSETQ. This CDR3 is built from 13 residues. Trimming cost V 6 bases and J 2 bases, with 10 bases left between them. The CDR3: CASKAGNTDTQYF. The CDR3 DNA sequence: TGCGCCAGCAAGGCGGGGAACACAGATACGCAGTATTTT.

The genes are TRBV7-3 and TRBJ2-5; a weak D match, TRBD2 (7 bases). Per the germline V gene, CDR1 is SGHTA and CDR2 is FQGTGA. V dropped 5 bases and J dropped 3 bases, with 16 bases sitting between them. This CDR3 region has 15 residues. In DNA form, the CDR3 reads TGTGCCAGCAGCCGGGGGCCTAGCGGAAAAGAGACCCAGTACTTC. Translation gives CASSRGPSGKETQYF.

The rearrangement joins TRBV5-5 to TRBJ2-7; 8 nucleotides agree with TRBD1. Trimming cost V 0 bases and J 0 bases; bases outside gene matches: 2. This CDR3 has 15 amino acids. CDR1 and CDR2 (germline): SGHKS, YYEKEE (reference sequence). Written as DNA, the CDR3 is TGTGCCAGCAGCTTGGCGACAGGGGACTCCTACGAGCAGTACTTC. Translated: CASSLATGDSYEQYF.

This chain joins TRBV29-1 and TRBJ1-2, with 7 bases identical to TRBD1. The CDR3 contains 12 residues. Germline V gene lookup returns CDR1 SQVTM and CDR2 ANQGSEA. V lost 7 bases and J lost 2; bases outside the gene matches: 4. Here the CDR3 DNA reads TGCAGCGGTGGGGGACAGAACTATGGCTACACCTTC. Translation gives CSGGGQNYGYTF.

This chain joins TRBV5-1 and TRBJ1-2; 8 bases map to TRBD1. This CDR3 is 14 amino acids long. The junction had 3 bases not matched to a gene; V was cut back by 0 bases and J by 5 bases. Germline assignment: CDR1 SGHRS and CDR2 YFSETQ. Written as DNA, the CDR3 is TGCGCCAGCAGCTTGGGACAGGGGAGGTATGGCTACACCTTC. Protein sequence: CASSLGQGRYGYTF.

This clone was picked up one time. The chain couples TRBV11-1 to TRBJ2-1; 10 positions agree with TRBD1. The CDR3 runs to 15 residues. Unmatched junction bases numbered 1, after V lost 0 bases and J lost 5 bases. Germline CDR1 is SGHAT and CDR2 is FQDESV (reference sequence). The DNA for the CDR3 is TGTGCCAGCAGCTTAGCGGGACAGGGGAACAATGAGCAGTTCTTC. It is translated as CASSLAGQGNNEQFF.

This clone was found a few times. The chain joins TRBV7-2 to TRBJ1-2; D might be TRBD1 (6 bases). V shed 7 bases and J shed 1 base, with 13 bases lying between them. The germline V gene has CDR1 SGHTA and CDR2 FQGNSA. The CDR3 covers 14 residues. As DNA, the CDR3 is TGTGCCAGCACCGAACAGGGCCTTAACTATGGCTACACCTTC. Translated, it gives CASTEQGLNYGYTF.

This clone was counted a single time. The chain has TRBV29-1 and TRBJ2-1; TRBD2 agrees at 9 bases. After removal of 3 bases from V and 5 bases from J, the junction contained 8 bases not matched to a gene. CDR1 and CDR2 (germline): SQVTM, ANQGSEA. The CDR3 covers 15 residues. The CDR3 DNA is TGCAGCGTTGAGGGGGCGGGAGGGGCGGACAATGAGCAGTTCTTC. Protein sequence: CSVEGAGGADNEQFF.

The V call is TRBV27, the J call TRBJ2-1; D may be TRBD2 (5 bases). CDR3 length equals 17 residues. CDR1 is MNHEY and CDR2 is SMNVEV in the germline V gene (reference sequence). The V end was cut by 2 bases, the J end by 2 bases, with 16 bases between. CDR3 protein: CASSLRHAGVTYNEQFF. CDR3 nucleotides: TGTGCCAGCAGTTTACGGCACGCCGGGGTCACCTACAATGAGCAGTTCTTC.

This sequence joins TRBV4-1 and TRBJ1-1, with D unresolved. This CDR3 is built from 16 residues. Germline V gene data show CDR1 as MGHRA and CDR2 as YSYEKL. Trimming removed 1 base from V and 1 base from J, with 13 bases in between. DNA of the CDR3: TGCGCCAGCAGCCAAGTAGGTGTGGGGAGGAACACTGAAGCTTTCTTT. It codes for CASSQVGVGRNTEAFF.

The chain couples TRBV10-1 to TRBJ2-2; 7 bases map to TRBD1. The germline V gene encodes CDR1 WNHNN and CDR2 SYGVQD (reference sequence). This CDR3 contains 17 residues. V shed 1 base and J 1 base; nucleotides not matched to a gene: 6. This chain's CDR3 is CASSELPGQQNTGELFF. The CDR3 nucleotides are TGCGCCAGCAGTGAGTTACCGGGACAGCAGAACACCGGGGAGCTGTTTTTT.

V is TRBV6-5 and J is TRBJ1-2; the match to TRBD1 covers 9 bases. Germline V gene sequence: CDR1 MNHEY, CDR2 SVGAGI. Unmatched junction bases numbered 9, after V lost 2 bases and J lost 5 bases. The CDR3 is 16 residues long. The CDR3: CASSYRGQGSSYGYTF. In nucleotides, the CDR3 is TGTGCCAGCAGTTACCGAGGACAGGGGTCGAGTTATGGCTACACCTTC.

This clone appeared a few times. The chain uses TRBV6-6 and TRBJ1-4; D unresolved. The CDR3 has 14 residues. Trimming removed 5 bases at V and 3 bases at J, with 10 bases between. Germline assignment: CDR1 MNHNY and CDR2 SVGAGI (reference sequence). In DNA, the CDR3 is TGTGCCAGCAGTAACGGACTCTCTAATGAAAAACTGTTTTTT. This translates into CASSNGLSNEKLFF.

This chain links TRBV9 with TRBJ1-2; D unclear. The CDR3 has 13 residues. V shed 5 bases and J shed 8 bases, with 16 bases lying between them. The germline V gene encodes CDR1 SGDLS and CDR2 YYNGEE. The CDR3 is CASSLTPAEGYTF. CDR3 nucleotides: TGTGCCAGCAGTCTAACGCCAGCGGAAGGCTACACCTTC.

V and J are TRBV4-1 and TRBJ1-1; D might be TRBD1 (5 bases). Germline V lookup: CDR1 MGHRA, CDR2 YSYEKL. This CDR3 contains 14 residues. Trimming took 0 bases from V and 7 from J, leaving 12 bases between them. CDR3 coding DNA: TGCGCCAGCAGCCAAGATGGGGGAGGATATGAAGCTTTCTTT. It yields the protein CASSQDGGGYEAFF.

The rearrangement uses TRBV27 and TRBJ2-7; a possible D gene is TRBD2 (5 bases). V lost 3 bases and J 7 bases, leaving 10 bases between the germline ends. There are 12 residues in the CDR3. Germline values: CDR1 MNHEY, CDR2 SMNVEV (reference sequence). For the CDR3, the DNA is TGTGCCAGCAGTTTTTTGAGAGGGGAGCAGTACTTC. This gives the protein CASSFLRGEQYF.

The V gene is TRBV5-1, the J gene TRBJ2-1, with D perhaps TRBD1 (5 bases). V lost 4 bases to trimming and J lost 6 bases, with 17 bases between them. The CDR3 has 15 residues. CDR1 and CDR2 from the germline V gene are SGHRS and YFSETQ. The CDR3 loop is CASSPPAQGSNEQFF. Written as DNA, the CDR3 is TGCGCCAGCAGCCCCCCGGCTCAGGGAAGCAATGAGCAGTTCTTC.

The chain is built from TRBV9 and TRBJ2-3; 7 bases align to TRBD2. The CDR3 consists of 16 residues. V gave up 4 bases and J gave up 0 bases; unmatched junction bases: 8. Germline CDR1 SGDLS, CDR2 YYNGEE. The chain's CDR3 is CASSPPGSGSTDTQYF. The CDR3 DNA is TGTGCCAGCAGCCCTCCGGGTAGCGGGAGCACAGATACGCAGTATTTT.